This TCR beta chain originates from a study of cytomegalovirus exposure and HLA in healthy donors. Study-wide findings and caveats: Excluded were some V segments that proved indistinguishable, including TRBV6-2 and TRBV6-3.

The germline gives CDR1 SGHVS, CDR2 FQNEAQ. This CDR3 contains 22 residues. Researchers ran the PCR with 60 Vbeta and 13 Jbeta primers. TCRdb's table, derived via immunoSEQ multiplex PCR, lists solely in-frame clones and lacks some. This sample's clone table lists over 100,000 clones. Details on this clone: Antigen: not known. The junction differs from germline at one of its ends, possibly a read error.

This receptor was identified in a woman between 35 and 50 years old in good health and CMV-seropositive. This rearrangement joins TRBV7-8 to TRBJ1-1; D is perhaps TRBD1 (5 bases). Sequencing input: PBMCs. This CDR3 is CASSFRPGGVGGSVGMNAEAFF. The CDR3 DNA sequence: TGTGCCAGCAGCTTTAGACCTGGCGGTGTCGGGGGGTCGGTCGGAATGAACGCTGAAGCTTTCTTT. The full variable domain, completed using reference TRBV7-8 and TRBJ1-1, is GAGVSQSPRYKVAKRGQDVALRCDPISGHVSLFWYQQALGQGPEFLTYFQNEAQLDKSGLPSDRFFAERPEGSVSTLKIQRTQQEDSAVYLCASSFRPGGVGGSVGMNAEAFFGQGTRLTVV.